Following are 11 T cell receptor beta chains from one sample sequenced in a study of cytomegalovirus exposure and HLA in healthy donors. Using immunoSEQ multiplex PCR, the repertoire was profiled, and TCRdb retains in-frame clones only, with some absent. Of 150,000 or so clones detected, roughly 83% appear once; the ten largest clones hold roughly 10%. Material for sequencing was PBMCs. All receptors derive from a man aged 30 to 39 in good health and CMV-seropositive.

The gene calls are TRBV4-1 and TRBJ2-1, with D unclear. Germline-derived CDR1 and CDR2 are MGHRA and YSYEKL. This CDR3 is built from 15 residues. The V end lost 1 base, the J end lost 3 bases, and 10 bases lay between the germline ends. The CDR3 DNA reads TGCGCCAGCAGCCAAGGTGAGACACGCTACAATGAGCAGTTCTTC. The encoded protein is CASSQGETRYNEQFF.

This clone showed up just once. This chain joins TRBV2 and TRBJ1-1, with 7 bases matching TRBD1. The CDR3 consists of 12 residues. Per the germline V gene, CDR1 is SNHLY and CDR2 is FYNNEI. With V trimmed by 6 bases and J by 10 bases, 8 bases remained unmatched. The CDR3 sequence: CASRHGQVGAFF. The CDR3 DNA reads TGTGCCAGCAGGCATGGACAGGTGGGAGCTTTCTTT.

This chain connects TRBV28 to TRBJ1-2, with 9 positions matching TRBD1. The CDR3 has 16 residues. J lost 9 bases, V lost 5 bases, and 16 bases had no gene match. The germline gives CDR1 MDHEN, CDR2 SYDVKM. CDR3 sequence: CASSPYPDRGVSSYTF. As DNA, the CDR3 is TGTGCCAGCAGTCCATACCCGGACAGGGGAGTTTCGAGCTACACCTTC.

CDR3 in DNA: TGTGCCAGCAGTTTGGGGACTAGCGGCCCCTCCGCGACCCAGTACTTC. It yields the protein CASSLGTSGPSATQYF. V usage is TRBV28 and J usage is TRBJ2-5, with 11 bases fitting TRBD2. The CDR3 spans 16 residues. With V trimmed by 3 bases and J by 7 bases, 10 bases remained unmatched. Germline V gives CDR1 MDHEN, CDR2 SYDVKM.

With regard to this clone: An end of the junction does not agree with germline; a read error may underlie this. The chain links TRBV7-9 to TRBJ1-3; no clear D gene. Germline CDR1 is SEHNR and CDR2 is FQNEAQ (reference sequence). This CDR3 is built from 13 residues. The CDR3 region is CASSLPQVAHRLF. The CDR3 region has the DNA TGTGCCAGCAGCTTGCCCCAGGTCGCTCACCGCCTTTTT.

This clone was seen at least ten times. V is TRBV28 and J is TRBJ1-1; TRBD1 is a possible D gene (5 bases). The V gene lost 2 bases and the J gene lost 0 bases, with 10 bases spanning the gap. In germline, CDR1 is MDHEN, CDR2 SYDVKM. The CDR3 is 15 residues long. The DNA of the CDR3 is TGTGCCAGCAGTTTACTGGACATTTTGAACACTGAAGCTTTCTTT. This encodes CASSLLDILNTEAFF.

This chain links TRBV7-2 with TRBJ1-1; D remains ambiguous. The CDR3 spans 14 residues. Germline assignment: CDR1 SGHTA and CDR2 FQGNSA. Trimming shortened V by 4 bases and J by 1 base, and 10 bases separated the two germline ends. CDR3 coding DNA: TGTGCCAGCAGCTCAACTGTATCGAACACTGAAGCTTTCTTT. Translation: CASSSTVSNTEAFF.

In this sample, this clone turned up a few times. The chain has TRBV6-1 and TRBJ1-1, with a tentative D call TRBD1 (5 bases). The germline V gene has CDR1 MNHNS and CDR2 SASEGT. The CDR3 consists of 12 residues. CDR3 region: CAAWDRGAEAFF. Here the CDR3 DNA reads TGTGCGGCCTGGGACCGGGGGGCTGAAGCTTTCTTT.

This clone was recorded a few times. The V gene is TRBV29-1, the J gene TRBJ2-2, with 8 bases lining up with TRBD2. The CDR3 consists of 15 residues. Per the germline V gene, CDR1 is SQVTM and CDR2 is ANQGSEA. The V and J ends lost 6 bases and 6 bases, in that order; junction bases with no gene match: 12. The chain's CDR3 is CSVPSGGRESGELFF. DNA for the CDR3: TGCAGCGTACCCTCGGGGGGGCGAGAATCCGGGGAGCTGTTTTTT.

This CDR3 reads CASSFRIAGALADTQYF. Here the CDR3 DNA reads TGTGCCAGCAGCTTCAGGATAGCGGGGGCATTGGCAGATACGCAGTATTTT. V is TRBV7-8 and J is TRBJ2-3; 9 nucleotides line up with TRBD2. This CDR3 comprises 17 residues. Germline-derived CDR1 and CDR2 are SGHVS and FQNEAQ. V shed 3 bases and J 4 bases; nucleotides not matched to a gene: 11. The full variable domain, with the rest looked up from reference TRBV7-8 and TRBJ2-3, is GAGVSQSPRYKVAKRGQDVALRCDPISGHVSLFWYQQALGQGPEFLTYFQNEAQLDKSGLPSDRFFAERPEGSVSTLKIQRTQQEDSAVYLCASSFRIAGALADTQYFGPGTRLTVL.

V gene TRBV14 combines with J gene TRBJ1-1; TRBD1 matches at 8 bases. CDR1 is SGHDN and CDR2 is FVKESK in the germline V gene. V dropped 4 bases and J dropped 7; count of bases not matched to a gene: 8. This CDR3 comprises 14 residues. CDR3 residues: CASSLQGGGYEAFF. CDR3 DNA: TGTGCCAGCAGCCTACAGGGGGGGGGTTATGAAGCTTTCTTT.